Below, 9 T cell receptor beta chains from the same sample are listed, as sequenced in a study of blood T cell repertoires in COVID-19. Using immunoSEQ multiplex PCR, the repertoire was profiled, and TCRdb retains in-frame clones only, with some absent. Here the sample spans about 63,000 clones, around 80% being singletons. Source material: peripheral blood. All receptors come from a human donor in a cohort sampled during active COVID-19.

Worth noting for this clone: The identical CDR3 is also encoded by other nucleotide sequences in the sample. The genes are TRBV30 and TRBJ1-5; 7 positions agree with TRBD1. The V and J ends lost 1 base and 4 bases, in that order; junction bases with no gene match: 1. The germline V gene has CDR1 GTSNPN and CDR2 SVGIG (reference sequence). The CDR3 has 13 amino acids. CDR3 amino acids: CAWSEQGNQPQHF. The CDR3 nucleotides read TGTGCCTGGAGTGAACAGGGGAATCAGCCCCAGCATTTT.

The chain combines TRBV19 with TRBJ1-1; D not certain. The length of the CDR3 is 15 residues. Trimming stripped 1 base from V and 1 base from J, with 10 bases between. From germline, CDR1 is LNHDA and CDR2 SQIVND (reference sequence). Here the CDR3 DNA reads TGTGCCAGTAGTATAGCCAGGCTGGGGAACACTGAAGCTTTCTTT. Translating it yields CASSIARLGNTEAFF.

This clone was seen a few times. The chain has TRBV23-1 and TRBJ2-7; 7 bases fit TRBD1. TRBV23-1 is flagged as an ORF with uncertain function. This CDR3 region has 18 residues. With V trimmed by 3 bases and J by 4 bases, 18 bases remained unmatched. CDR3 DNA: TGCGCCAGCAGTCAGGGGCATGCTGGTCGACAGGGTACGTACGAGCAGTACTTC. Residues: CASSQGHAGRQGTYEQYF.

V usage is TRBV25-1 and J usage is TRBJ1-5; 10 nucleotides match TRBD1. CDR1 is MGHDK and CDR2 is SYGVNS in the germline V gene. V shed 8 bases and J 7 bases; nucleotides not matched to a gene: 8. The CDR3 covers 14 residues. The DNA for the CDR3 is TGTGCCAGCCGCGGGACAGGGGAGGGCCAGCCCCAGCATTTT. It specifies CASRGTGEGQPQHF.

This clone is a singleton in its sample. V gene TRBV7-2 combines with J gene TRBJ2-4; 10 nucleotides agree with TRBD1. The length of the CDR3 is 14 residues. CDR1 is SGHTA, CDR2 FQGNSA, per germline. With 5 bases clipped from V and 7 bases from J, the junction kept 5 bases outside the gene matches. CDR3 nucleotides: TGTGCCAGCAGCAATCGACAGGGGGCGAACATTCAGTACTTC. Amino acids: CASSNRQGANIQYF. The whole variable domain, remainder taken from reference TRBV7-2 and TRBJ2-4, is GAGVSQSPSNKVTEKGKDVELRCDPISGHTALYWYRQSLGQGLEFLIYFQGNSAPDKSGLPSDRFSAERTGGSVSTLTIQRTQQEDSAVYLCASSNRQGANIQYFGAGTRLSVL.

This clone showed up just a few times. The chain couples TRBV2 to TRBJ2-7, with 7 bases aligning to TRBD2. The J segment lost 3 bases and the V segment lost 6 bases, leaving 8 bases of the junction unmatched. Germline assignment: CDR1 SNHLY and CDR2 FYNNEI. This CDR3 has 14 amino acids. This CDR3 is CASSIRGGGYEQYF. Here the CDR3 DNA reads TGTGCCAGCAGCATCCGTGGGGGGGGCTACGAGCAGTACTTC.

The V gene is TRBV5-1, the J gene TRBJ1-2; the D gene is possibly TRBD1 (6 bases). Trimming removed 5 bases from V and 4 bases from J, with 15 bases in between. Looked up from germline, CDR1 is SGHRS and CDR2 is YFSETQ. The CDR3 is 14 amino acids. The DNA for the CDR3 is TGCGCCAGCAGACCCGGGGAAGGGGGCTATGGCTACACCTTC. Its translation: CASRPGEGGYGYTF.

The rearrangement uses TRBV19 and TRBJ2-2; the match to TRBD2 covers 11 bases. The germline V gene has CDR1 LNHDA and CDR2 SQIVND (reference sequence). CDR3 length: 15 amino acids. Trimming cost V 7 bases and J 8 bases; bases outside gene matches: 9. The CDR3 nucleotides read TGTGCCAGTAAGGGACTAGCGGACCGGGAGGGGGAGCTGTTTTTT. As protein: CASKGLADREGELFF. The full variable domain, in which reference TRBV19 and TRBJ2-2 provide the parts outside the CDR3, is DGGITQSPKYLFRKEGQNVTLSCEQNLNHDAMYWYRQDPGQGLRLIYYSQIVNDFQKGDIAEGYSVSREKKESFPLTVTSAQKNPTAFYLCASKGLADREGELFFGEGSRLTVL.

V gene TRBV29-1 combines with J gene TRBJ2-1; 8 bases align to TRBD1. V dropped 7 bases and J dropped 0; count of bases not matched to a gene: 2. Germline V gene data show CDR1 as SQVTM and CDR2 as ANQGSEA. This CDR3 has 13 amino acids. CDR3 sequence (DNA): TGCAGCGGGACAGGGAGCTCCTACAATGAGCAGTTCTTC. This encodes CSGTGSSYNEQFF.